Below, 32 T cell receptor beta chains from the same sample are listed, as sequenced in a study of cytomegalovirus exposure and HLA in healthy donors. The PCR was carried out with 60 Vbeta primers and 13 Jbeta primers. Using immunoSEQ multiplex PCR, the repertoire was profiled, and TCRdb retains in-frame clones only, with some absent. The sample includes about 100,000 clones, approximately 80% seen only once; the top ten take approximately 4.2%. Sequencing was performed on PBMCs. The source is a woman in her seventies in good health and CMV-seropositive.

This clone was observed a single time. This chain connects TRBV5-1 to TRBJ2-5, with TRBD2 identical over 13 bases. TRBJ2-7 matches the DNA end more closely, so the J call is doubtful. CDR3 length: 15 residues. From germline, CDR1 is SGHRS and CDR2 YFSETQ. Written as DNA, the CDR3 is TGCGCCAGCAGCCCACTAGCGGGAGGGCCCCACGAGCAGTACTTC. It encodes CASSPLAGGPHEQYF.

CDR3 amino acids: CASRTSGTYEQYF. CDR3 nucleotides: TGTGCCAGCAGGACAAGCGGGACCTACGAGCAGTACTTC. This sequence joins TRBV11-2 and TRBJ2-5, with TRBD2 matching over 7 bases. Near its end, the DNA agrees better with TRBJ2-7, so the J call may be wrong. Germline V gene data show CDR1 as SGHAT and CDR2 as FQNNGV. The CDR3 has 13 amino acids.

The V and J genes are TRBV5-1 and TRBJ1-3; no reliable D call. CDR1 and CDR2 from the germline V gene are SGHRS and YFSETQ. The CDR3 spans 14 residues. V was cut by 4 bases and J by 0 bases, with 8 bases left in between. The CDR3 bases are TGCGCCAGCAGCCCGGAGGGCTCTGGAAACACCATATATTTT. It codes for CASSPEGSGNTIYF. The full variable domain, rest sourced from reference TRBV5-1 and TRBJ1-3, is KAGVTQTPRYLIKTRGQQVTLSCSPISGHRSVSWYQQTPGQGLQFLFEYFSETQRNKGNFPGRFSGRQFSNSRSEMNVSTLELGDSALYLCASSPEGSGNTIYFGEGSWLTVV.

The chain uses TRBV19 and TRBJ2-1; D remains unclear. Trimming took 0 bases from V and 0 from J, leaving 12 bases between them. Looked up from germline, CDR1 is LNHDA and CDR2 is SQIVND (reference sequence). The length of the CDR3 is 17 residues. DNA for the CDR3: TGTGCCAGTAGTATAGATTACAGCCAGATCTCCTACAATGAGCAGTTCTTC. Encoded protein: CASSIDYSQISYNEQFF.

The chain carries TRBV10-1 and TRBJ2-3; 9 positions agree with TRBD2. The CDR3 runs 16 residues. V gave up 5 bases and J gave up 0 bases; unmatched junction bases: 6. CDR1 is WNHNN and CDR2 is SYGVQD in the germline V gene (reference sequence). The CDR3 DNA sequence: TGCGCCAGCAGTCAGACTAGCGGAGCGAGCACAGATACGCAGTATTTT. Its protein product is CASSQTSGASTDTQYF.

The chain links TRBV7-6 to TRBJ2-2, with 8 bases identical to TRBD1. The germline CDR1 and CDR2 sequences are SGHVS and FNYEAQ. V dropped 1 base and J dropped 6; count of bases not matched to a gene: 4. The CDR3 has 15 residues. The CDR3 protein is CASSLGGTGSGELFF. In DNA form, the CDR3 reads TGTGCCAGCAGCTTAGGGGGGACAGGTTCCGGGGAGCTGTTTTTT. The full variable domain, rest sourced from reference TRBV7-6 and TRBJ2-2, is GAGVSQSPRYKVTKRGQDVALRCDPISGHVSLYWYRQALGQGPEFLTYFNYEAQQDKSGLPNDRFSAERPEGSISTLTIQRTEQRDSAMYRCASSLGGTGSGELFFGEGSRLTVL.

This chain joins TRBV5-6 and TRBJ1-1; TRBD1 aligns across 8 bases. The CDR3 runs 14 residues. The V segment lost 0 bases and the J segment 11 bases; nucleotides outside the gene matches: 9. CDR1 is SGHDT, CDR2 YYEEEE, per germline. The DNA for the CDR3 is TGTGCCAGCAGCTTGGGCCAGGGGGCACGGCGTGCTTTCTTT. Translated, it gives CASSLGQGARRAFF. Using reference TRBV5-6 and TRBJ1-1 for the parts outside the CDR3, the full variable domain is DAGVTQSPTHLIKTRGQQVTLRCSPKSGHDTVSWYQQALGQGPQFIFQYYEEEERQRGNFPDRFSGHQFPNYSSELNVNALLLGDSALYLCASSLGQGARRAFFGQGTRLTVV.

The chain recombines TRBV6-5 with TRBJ2-2; D might be TRBD1 (6 bases). V lost 4 bases, J lost 5 bases, and 17 bases lay in between. This CDR3 is 16 amino acids long. Germline V gene lookup returns CDR1 MNHEY and CDR2 SVGAGI. The CDR3 coding sequence is TGTGCCAGCAGTTCCTTGGGGGCTGTGATGACCGGGGAGCTGTTTTTT. Amino acids: CASSSLGAVMTGELFF.

J is TRBJ2-1 and V is TRBV4-1; maybe TRBD2 (5 bases). This CDR3 region has 18 residues. V was trimmed by 0 bases and J by 7 bases, leaving 22 bases between them. Germline assignment: CDR1 MGHRA and CDR2 YSYEKL. CDR3 DNA: TGCGCCAGCAGCCAAGATTCGGCACCGGGCGGGCCGGGGAATGAGCAGTTCTTC. This sequence encodes CASSQDSAPGGPGNEQFF.

This clone was counted once. The chain joins TRBV4-3 to TRBJ2-2, with 8 bases matching TRBD2. Trimming at V came to 4 bases and at J to 4 bases, leaving 5 bases not matched to a gene. There are 15 residues in the CDR3. The germline V gene has CDR1 LGHNA and CDR2 YSLEER. For the CDR3, the DNA is TGCGCCAGCAGCCCTAACGGGAGGGGCACCGGGGAGCTGTTTTTT. As protein: CASSPNGRGTGELFF.

V and J are TRBV5-1 and TRBJ2-1; TRBD1 matches 9 bases. The V gene's germline CDR1 is SGHRS and CDR2 YFSETQ. After removal of 3 bases from V and 6 bases from J, the junction contained 7 bases not matched to a gene. This CDR3 region has 15 residues. CDR3 in DNA: TGCGCCAGCAGCTCACAGGGGGCAGGGGGCAATGAGCAGTTCTTC. Amino acids: CASSSQGAGGNEQFF.

The chain carries TRBV21-1 and TRBJ2-7; no DNA check was done on the table's D call, TRBD1. TRBV21-1 is reported as a pseudogene. The CDR3 extends over 15 amino acids. CDR3 region: CASSKGFGTTYEQYF. The CDR3 DNA reads TGTGCCAGCAGCAAAGGATTTGGGACAACCTACGAGCAGTACTTC.

V is TRBV25-1 and J is TRBJ2-1; 12 bases are a match to TRBD2. With V trimmed by 1 base and J by 7 bases, 11 bases remained unmatched. CDR1 is MGHDK, CDR2 SYGVNS, per germline. This CDR3 is 18 amino acids long. CDR3 sequence (DNA): TGTGCCAGCAGTGAATCCACACCGGGACTAGCGGGTCCAAATGAGCAGTTCTTC. The encoded protein is CASSESTPGLAGPNEQFF.

The chain has TRBV20-1 and TRBJ1-2, with D possibly being TRBD1 (6 bases). CDR3 length: 11 residues. The V gene's germline CDR1 is DFQATT and CDR2 SNEGSKA (reference sequence). V was cut by 6 bases and J by 7 bases, with 12 bases left in between. CDR3 sequence (DNA): TGCAGTGCGGGGGCGGGGGGTGGCTACACCTTC. Translated, it gives CSAGAGGGYTF.

The CDR3 DNA sequence: TGTGCCAGCAGCCAAGACCCAGGAAATCAGCCCCAGCATTTT. Translated: CASSQDPGNQPQHF. V and J are TRBV4-2 and TRBJ1-5, with D uncertain. The length of the CDR3 is 14 residues. CDR1 is LGHNA, CDR2 YNFKEQ, per germline. Between the trimmed V and J ends, which lost 0 bases and 4 bases, there was a span of 7 bases.

The V call is TRBV20-1, the J call TRBJ1-2; maybe TRBD1 (5 bases). Per germline, CDR1 DFQATT and CDR2 SNEGSKA (reference sequence). The CDR3 length is 11 residues. The CDR3 DNA reads as TGCACCCTGGGGGGGGATTTTGGCTACACCTTC. This sequence encodes CTLGGDFGYTF.

This CDR3 reads CSGTTGGGQPQHF. The CDR3 nucleotides read TGCAGCGGTACAACAGGGGGCGGTCAGCCCCAGCATTTT. The V gene is TRBV29-1, the J gene TRBJ1-5, with 9 bases that match TRBD1. CDR1 is SQVTM, CDR2 ANQGSEA, per germline. The CDR3 is 13 amino acids. The V and J ends lost 7 bases and 6 bases, in that order; junction bases with no gene match: 7.

The chain combines TRBV29-1 with TRBJ2-1; possibly TRBD2 for D (6 bases). Trimming shortened V by 5 bases and J by 5 bases, and 22 bases separated the two germline ends. Germline CDR1 is SQVTM and CDR2 is ANQGSEA. The CDR3 runs 16 residues. CDR3 in amino acids: CSVQVWGMGGNNEQFF. The CDR3 nucleotides read TGCAGCGTTCAAGTATGGGGGATGGGAGGAAACAATGAGCAGTTCTTC.

The sample holds one count of this clone. The V and J genes are TRBV5-1 and TRBJ2-1; TRBD1 agrees at 10 bases. The germline gives CDR1 SGHRS, CDR2 YFSETQ. V gave up 3 bases and J gave up 7 bases; unmatched junction bases: 4. CDR3 length: 14 residues. For the CDR3, the DNA is TGCGCCAGCAGCTCCGACAGGGGGCATAATGAGCAGTTCTTC. Translated, it gives CASSSDRGHNEQFF.

This clone was picked up a small number of times. The chain couples TRBV9 to TRBJ1-2; 10 nucleotides match TRBD1. The CDR3 runs to 14 residues. The germline CDR1 and CDR2 sequences are SGDLS and YYNGEE. V gave up 7 bases and J gave up 4 bases; unmatched junction bases: 7. CDR3 amino acids: CASSPGQGLYGYTF. The CDR3, as DNA: TGTGCCAGCTCACCGGGACAGGGGCTCTATGGCTACACCTTC.

The chain has TRBV21-1 and TRBJ2-7; the table's D gene call, TRBD2, was not cross checked with the DNA. TRBV21-1 is tagged as a pseudogene. CDR3 length: 13 residues. DNA of the CDR3: TGTGCCACTTTAGGGTCCGGGGAAAACGAGCAGTACTTC. It yields the protein CATLGSGENEQYF.

The rearrangement uses TRBV7-9 and TRBJ1-6; 7 bases match TRBD1. The germline V gene has CDR1 SEHNR and CDR2 FQNEAQ (reference sequence). The CDR3 has 15 amino acids. Germline trimming cut 4 bases from V and 4 bases from J; bases unmatched to any gene: 4. The CDR3 region has the DNA TGTGCCAGCAGCTCGCAACAGGGGTATAATTCACCCCTCCACTTT. Translating gives CASSSQQGYNSPLHF.

The chain is built from TRBV28 and TRBJ2-7; no definite D call. Germline CDR1 reads MDHEN; CDR2 reads SYDVKM. This CDR3 contains 13 residues. V was clipped by 4 bases and J by 3 bases, with 10 bases between them. The CDR3 DNA reads TGTGCCAGCAGTTATGGCAGGAACTACGAGCAGTACTTC. Encoded protein: CASSYGRNYEQYF.

This sequence joins TRBV19 and TRBJ2-2; D possibly corresponds to TRBD2 (6 bases). The CDR3 is 15 residues long. Germline lookup yields CDR1 LNHDA and CDR2 SQIVND (reference sequence). Trimming removed 10 bases at V and 1 base at J, with 16 bases between. Written as DNA, the CDR3 is TGTGCCACCCGAAGGGACTTCTTGAACACCGGGGAGCTGTTTTTT. It is translated as CATRRDFLNTGELFF.

The chain links TRBV29-1 to TRBJ2-3; D is perhaps TRBD2 (5 bases). The V gene lost 5 bases and the J gene lost 1 base, with 13 bases spanning the gap. CDR1 and CDR2 from the germline V gene are SQVTM and ANQGSEA. The CDR3 extends over 14 amino acids. CDR3 DNA sequence: TGCAGCGTTTCCACCGCCGGGGGCACAGATACGCAGTATTTT. The encoded protein is CSVSTAGGTDTQYF.

The chain employs TRBV12-5 and TRBJ2-1; the match to TRBD1 covers 7 bases. The CDR3 has 18 amino acids. Germline CDR1 LGHNT, CDR2 FRNRAP. V was pared by 0 bases and J by 8 bases, with 16 bases of the junction left unmatched. The CDR3 sequence: CASGLVRRGPRGHDEQFF. The CDR3 nucleotides are TGTGCTAGTGGTTTGGTACGTAGGGGGCCCCGGGGTCACGATGAGCAGTTCTTC.

A single count supports this clone. CDR3: CASSTPDRGPSYEQYF. Here the CDR3 DNA reads TGTGCCAGTAGTACACCGGACAGGGGGCCATCCTACGAGCAGTACTTC. The chain carries TRBV19 and TRBJ2-7; 11 nucleotides match TRBD1. The CDR3 loop spans 16 amino acids. V lost 4 bases and J lost 1; bases outside the gene matches: 6. The germline CDR1 and CDR2 sequences are LNHDA and SQIVND (reference sequence). Combining the CDR3 with reference TRBV19 and TRBJ2-7 gives the whole variable domain DGGITQSPKYLFRKEGQNVTLSCEQNLNHDAMYWYRQDPGQGLRLIYYSQIVNDFQKGDIAEGYSVSREKKESFPLTVTSAQKNPTAFYLCASSTPDRGPSYEQYFGPGTRLTVT.

The genes are TRBV19 and TRBJ2-7; 11 nucleotides align to TRBD1. Germline V gene data show CDR1 as LNHDA and CDR2 as SQIVND (reference sequence). The CDR3 runs to 15 residues. Trimming cost V 5 bases and J 7 bases; bases outside gene matches: 10. The CDR3 protein is CASSPTDRGRGEQYF. The CDR3 region has the DNA TGTGCCAGTAGTCCTACGGACAGGGGGCGGGGTGAGCAGTACTTC.

This sequence joins TRBV2 and TRBJ2-5; TRBD1 aligns across 10 bases. The J call is in doubt because the DNA end fits TRBJ2-7 better. CDR1 is SNHLY, CDR2 FYNNEI, per germline. This CDR3 has 15 amino acids. The CDR3 nucleotides read TGTGCCAGCAGTGCCACCGGGACAGGGGCCTACGAGCAGTACTTC. Its protein product is CASSATGTGAYEQYF.

CDR3 DNA: TGCGCCAGCAGTTACCGGGACTTGCGTCGGTCCTACAATGAGCAGTTCTTC. This sequence encodes CASSYRDLRRSYNEQFF. The chain uses TRBV10-1 and TRBJ2-1, with D possibly TRBD2 on 6 matching bases. V lost 5 bases and J lost 1, with 18 bases in between. The CDR3 is 17 residues long. Germline CDR1 and CDR2: WNHNN and SYGVQD (reference sequence).

The rearrangement uses TRBV20-1 and TRBJ1-1; D unresolved. V was cut by 2 bases and J by 7 bases, with 8 bases left in between. Germline CDR1 DFQATT, CDR2 SNEGSKA (reference sequence). The CDR3 is 11 amino acids. CDR3 amino acids: CSARRQVEAFF. The CDR3 DNA reads TGCAGTGCTAGAAGGCAGGTTGAAGCTTTCTTT.

The chain uses TRBV29-1 and TRBJ2-5; 12 nucleotides match TRBD2. Germline lookup yields CDR1 SQVTM and CDR2 ANQGSEA. This CDR3 spans 15 amino acids. Trimming removed 6 bases from V and 1 base from J; junction bases left unmatched: 6. CDR3 nucleotides: TGCAGCGTGGATGGACTAGCGGGACCCCAAGAGACCCAGTACTTC. The encoded protein is CSVDGLAGPQETQYF.